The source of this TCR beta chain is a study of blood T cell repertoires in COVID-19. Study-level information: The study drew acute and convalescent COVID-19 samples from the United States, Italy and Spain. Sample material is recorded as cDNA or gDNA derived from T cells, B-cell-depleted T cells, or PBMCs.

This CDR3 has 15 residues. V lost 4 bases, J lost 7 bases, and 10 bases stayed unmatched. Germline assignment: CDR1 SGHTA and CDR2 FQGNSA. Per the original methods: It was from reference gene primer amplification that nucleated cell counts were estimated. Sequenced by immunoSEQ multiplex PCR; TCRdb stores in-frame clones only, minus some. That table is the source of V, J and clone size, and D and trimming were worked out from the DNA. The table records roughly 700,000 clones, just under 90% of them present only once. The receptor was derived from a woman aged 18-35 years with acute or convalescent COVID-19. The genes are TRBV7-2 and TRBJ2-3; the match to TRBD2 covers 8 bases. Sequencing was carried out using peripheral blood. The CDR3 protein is CASSSGGAEMYTQYF. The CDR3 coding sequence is TGTGCCAGCAGCTCCGGGGGGGCGGAAATGTATACGCAGTATTTT.